Below, 9 T cell receptor beta chains from the same sample are listed, as sequenced in a study of T cell responses to AZD1222 COVID-19 vaccine. Sequenced by immunoSEQ multiplex PCR; TCRdb stores in-frame clones only, minus some. The sample records roughly 200,000 clones, roughly 94% being singletons. Sequenced here: peripheral blood, sampled 28 days after the second dose of the MenACWY control vaccine. Source of these receptors: an adult who received the MenACWY meningococcal vaccine as a control.

This clone appeared once. This chain connects TRBV27 to TRBJ2-1; tentative D call: TRBD2 (5 bases). In germline, CDR1 is MNHEY, CDR2 SMNVEV (reference sequence). The CDR3 runs to 12 residues. The V and J ends lost 6 bases and 7 bases respectively, with 10 bases between them. CDR3 coding DNA: TGTGCCAGCAGCCTTAGCGTTAATGAGCAGTTCTTC. Amino acids: CASSLSVNEQFF.

CDR3 sequence: CASSQEGREYNTEAFF. CDR3 in DNA: TGTGCCAGCAGCCAAGAGGGCAGGGAGTATAACACTGAAGCTTTCTTT. V usage is TRBV3-1 (or the pseudogene TRBV3-2) and J usage is TRBJ1-1; maybe TRBD1 (5 bases). The V end lost 0 bases, the J end lost 2 bases, and 13 bases lay between the germline ends. There are 16 residues in the CDR3. The germline gives CDR1 LGHDT, CDR2 YNNKEL (reference sequence).

Here the CDR3 DNA reads TGCGCCAGCAGCCCGGGGGACGTTGGGTCACCCCTCCACTTT. Translated: CASSPGDVGSPLHF. The chain couples TRBV5-1 to TRBJ1-6, with D possibly matching TRBD1 (5 bases). Germline V gene sequence: CDR1 SGHRS, CDR2 YFSETQ. Trimming removed 4 bases from V and 10 bases from J, with 15 bases in between. CDR3 length equals 14 residues.

This chain joins TRBV7-8 and TRBJ2-7; perhaps TRBD1 as D (6 bases). CDR1 SGHVS and CDR2 FQNEAQ come from the germline V gene. CDR3 length equals 14 residues. Trimming removed 3 bases from V and 3 bases from J, with 12 bases in between. CDR3 coding DNA: TGTGCCAGCAGCTTTCGACAGGTCGACTACGAGCAGTACTTC. Translation: CASSFRQVDYEQYF. Filled out from reference TRBV7-8 and TRBJ2-7, the complete variable domain reads GAGVSQSPRYKVAKRGQDVALRCDPISGHVSLFWYQQALGQGPEFLTYFQNEAQLDKSGLPSDRFFAERPEGSVSTLKIQRTQQEDSAVYLCASSFRQVDYEQYFGPGTRLTVT.

V and J are TRBV18 and TRBJ1-6; possible D gene TRBD1, 5 bases. Germline lookup yields CDR1 KGHSH and CDR2 LQKENI. The CDR3 loop spans 16 amino acids. The V end lost 3 bases, the J end lost 9 bases, and 18 bases lay between the germline ends. Written as DNA, the CDR3 is TGTGCCAGCTCACCTCGAGGAGGGGTTGTTGGTTCACCCCTCCACTTT. This encodes CASSPRGGVVGSPLHF. Using reference TRBV18 and TRBJ1-6 for the parts outside the CDR3, the full variable domain is NAGVMQNPRHLVRRRGQEARLRCSPMKGHSHVYWYRQLPEEGLKFMVYLQKENIIDESGMPKERFSAEFPKEGPSILRIQQVVRGDSAAYFCASSPRGGVVGSPLHFGNGTRLTVT.

This sequence joins TRBV12-3 or TRBV12-4 and TRBJ2-4, with D unresolved. The CDR3 is 13 amino acids. V was trimmed by 3 bases and J by 3 bases, leaving 6 bases between them. In DNA, the CDR3 is TGTGCCAGCAGTTTTACCAGCAAAAACATTCAGTACTTC. The encoded protein is CASSFTSKNIQYF.

CDR3 nucleotide sequence: TGCAGTGCTACCGAGGACAGGGAAGCTTTCTTT. It translates to CSATEDREAFF. The J gene is TRBJ1-1, the V gene TRBV20-1, with 7 positions matching TRBD1. The CDR3 loop spans 11 amino acids. The germline gives CDR1 DFQATT, CDR2 SNEGSKA (reference sequence). V shed 4 bases and J 8 bases; nucleotides not matched to a gene: 4.

The V and J genes are TRBV13 and TRBJ2-2; 12 bases align to TRBD1. The CDR3 extends over 19 amino acids. CDR1 is PRHDT, CDR2 FYEKMQ, per germline (reference sequence). With 3 bases clipped from V and 3 bases from J, the junction kept 11 bases outside the gene matches. The CDR3 sequence is CASSFSWGQGAPYTGELFF. CDR3 DNA sequence: TGTGCCAGCAGCTTTTCATGGGGACAGGGGGCTCCTTACACCGGGGAGCTGTTTTTT.

V usage is TRBV4-2 and J usage is TRBJ1-2; D gene ambiguous. Looked up from germline, CDR1 is LGHNA and CDR2 is YNFKEQ. The CDR3 extends over 17 amino acids. Trimming removed 0 bases at V and 0 bases at J, with 14 bases between. In DNA form, the CDR3 reads TGTGCCAGCAGCCAAGAGACCGCAGCCGGAGCTAACTATGGCTACACCTTC. Translation gives CASSQETAAGANYGYTF.